This T cell receptor beta chain emerged from a study of T cells in localized non-small cell lung cancer. On this clone: What it binds is unknown.

The germline gives CDR1 LNHDA, CDR2 SQIVND (reference sequence). The V gene lost 5 bases and the J gene lost 8 bases, with 15 bases spanning the gap. CDR3 size: 14 residues. The assay was immunoSEQ multiplex PCR, and TCRdb's table has in-frame clones only and misses some. This sample has around 50,000 clones, with approximately 83% found just once. Findings and limits, study-wide: Within adjacent lung there appeared a median around 55 of the top 100 tumor clones. Highest T cell clonality was seen in uninvolved adjacent lung, surpassing that measured in tumor.

The sequence was obtained from a female donor of 60 years or more with stage II squamous cell lung carcinoma. This sequence joins TRBV19 and TRBJ1-4; a weak D match, TRBD1 (5 bases). The sample in question was peripheral blood, obtained before any cancer treatment. DNA of the CDR3: TGTGCCAGTAGTGGCTCTTCAGGGTCCGAAAAACTGTTTTTT. Translating it yields CASSGSSGSEKLFF.